The 30 T cell receptor beta chains presented below share a single source sample, sequenced in a study of blood T cell repertoires in COVID-19 (dated by TCRdb to between 2020 and 2021). Library construction relied on the immunoSEQ multiplex PCR assay. TCRdb took this table from immuneACCESS and kept in-frame rearrangements with V and J called. Such tables lack part of the clones; where checked against another copy, unresolved V genes explain under half of the gap, and the rest is unexplained. The sample has about 100,000 clones on record, under 90% of them singletons. The leading ten clones occupy roughly 13% of the sample. The sequenced material came from peripheral blood. The origin of the receptors is a human donor in a cohort sampled during active COVID-19.

The chain combines TRBV18 with TRBJ1-5, with D possibly matching TRBD1 (5 bases). This CDR3 comprises 15 residues. Trimming shortened V by 3 bases and J by 7 bases, and 16 bases separated the two germline ends. Germline V CDR1 and CDR2: KGHSH, LQKENI. The CDR3: CASSPPGREGQPQHF. The CDR3 coding sequence is TGTGCCAGCTCACCCCCCGGCAGGGAAGGCCAGCCCCAGCATTTT.

This chain uses TRBV9 with TRBJ1-6, with 7 bases fitting TRBD1. The length of the CDR3 is 14 residues. Germline lookup yields CDR1 SGDLS and CDR2 YYNGEE. The ends lost 3 bases at V and 10 bases at J; junction bases unmatched: 7. This chain's CDR3 is CASSALQGNSPLHF. The CDR3 nucleotides read TGTGCCAGCAGCGCCTTACAGGGGAACTCACCCCTCCACTTT.

The chain uses TRBV9 and TRBJ2-2, with 14 nucleotides matching TRBD2. Germline CDR1 is SGDLS and CDR2 is YYNGEE. V was clipped by 3 bases and J by 10 bases; unmatched bases: 8. This CDR3 spans 16 amino acids. CDR3 coding DNA: TGTGCCAGCAGCGGCCCGACTAGCGGGAGGGCCCAGGAGCTGTTTTTT. Its protein product is CASSGPTSGRAQELFF.

This clone was counted a single time. This chain uses TRBV6-9 with TRBJ2-1, with unresolved D. The V end was cut by 0 bases, the J end by 4 bases, with 13 bases between. The length of the CDR3 is 16 residues. Germline V gene lookup returns CDR1 MNHGY and CDR2 SVAAGI. CDR3 in amino acids: CASSYSAGCRYNEQFF. The CDR3 DNA is TGTGCCAGCAGTTATTCGGCAGGTTGTAGGTACAATGAGCAGTTCTTC.

The genes are TRBV5-4 and TRBJ2-1, with 9 positions matching TRBD1. CDR1 is SGHNT and CDR2 is YYREEE in the germline V gene (reference sequence). CDR3 size: 17 residues. Losses at the gene ends were 4 bases for V and 8 bases for J; bases not matched to a gene: 16. In DNA, the CDR3 is TGTGCCAGCAGCGCCCCACCGGGGACAGGGTTCGGGGATGAGCAGTTCTTC. The encoded protein is CASSAPPGTGFGDEQFF.

This clone was detected once. The J gene is TRBJ2-7, the V gene TRBV11-2, with D unresolved. The V end was cut by 0 bases, the J end by 6 bases, with 6 bases between. This CDR3 has 12 residues. Germline V lookup: CDR1 SGHAT, CDR2 FQNNGV. Here the CDR3 reads CASSLDRSEQYF. The CDR3 DNA sequence: TGTGCCAGCAGCTTAGATCGGAGCGAGCAGTACTTC.

This clone was recorded once. The rearrangement uses TRBV4-2 and TRBJ1-3; the D gene is possibly TRBD1 (6 bases). Germline CDR1 and CDR2: LGHNA and YNFKEQ. CDR3 length: 16 amino acids. The V end was cut by 4 bases, the J end by 0 bases, with 13 bases between. This CDR3 reads CASSRGPTSSGNTIYF. The CDR3, as DNA: TGTGCCAGCAGCCGGGGGCCAACAAGCTCTGGAAACACCATATATTTT.

The chain links TRBV4-1 to TRBJ2-7; D perhaps matches TRBD1 (5 bases). V lost 0 bases, J lost 3 bases, and 12 bases lay in between. From germline, CDR1 is MGHRA and CDR2 YSYEKL. The CDR3 is 15 amino acids. The CDR3 is CASSQENGAFYEQYF. The CDR3 nucleotides read TGCGCCAGCAGCCAAGAGAATGGGGCTTTCTACGAGCAGTACTTC.

The chain couples TRBV25-1 to TRBJ2-7; D perhaps matches TRBD1 (5 bases). The CDR3 sequence is 14 residues long. The V end was cut by 2 bases, the J end by 3 bases, with 11 bases between. The germline V gene encodes CDR1 MGHDK and CDR2 SYGVNS. The CDR3 bases are TGTGCCAGCAGTGAACTCCAGGGTATCTACGAGCAGTACTTC. Protein: CASSELQGIYEQYF.

V and J are TRBV30 and TRBJ1-5; D is ambiguous. V gave up 3 bases and J gave up 0 bases, with 6 bases separating them. The CDR3 length is 13 residues. Germline V gene sequence: CDR1 GTSNPN, CDR2 SVGIG (reference sequence). CDR3 DNA: TGTGCCTGGAGCGGGAGTAGCAATCAGCCCCAGCATTTT. It codes for CAWSGSSNQPQHF. Full variable domain (missing parts from reference TRBV30 and TRBJ1-5): SQTIHQWPATLVQPVGSPLSLECTVEGTSNPNLYWYRQAAGRGLQLLFYSVGIGQISSEVPQNLSASRPQDRQFILSSKKLLLSDSGFYLCAWSGSSNQPQHFGDGTRLSIL.

V and J are TRBV6-2 or TRBV6-3 and TRBJ1-1, with 8 bases matching TRBD1. The trim removed 4 bases at V and 1 base at J, leaving 14 bases unmatched. The CDR3 is 18 residues long. Germline CDR1 is MNHEY and CDR2 is SVGEGT. The CDR3 reads CASSSSPSRQGSNTEAFF. The CDR3 DNA is TGTGCCAGCAGTTCCTCTCCTTCTAGACAGGGGTCGAACACTGAAGCTTTCTTT.

The genes are TRBV5-6 and TRBJ2-3; 7 nucleotides match TRBD2. This CDR3 is built from 13 residues. With 4 bases clipped from V and 2 bases from J, the junction kept 1 base outside the gene matches. The germline gives CDR1 SGHDT, CDR2 YYEEEE. The DNA of the CDR3 is TGTGCCAGCAGCCGGGACTACACAGATACGCAGTATTTT. Translating it yields CASSRDYTDTQYF.

This chain uses TRBV25-1 with TRBJ1-4; the D gene is possibly TRBD1 (5 bases). The CDR3 runs to 14 residues. Germline V gene data show CDR1 as MGHDK and CDR2 as SYGVNS. V was trimmed by 3 bases and J by 8 bases, leaving 13 bases between them. The CDR3 loop is CASSDPGPGEKLFF. The CDR3 nucleotides read TGTGCCAGCAGTGACCCAGGGCCGGGCGAAAAACTGTTTTTT. Together with reference TRBV25-1 and TRBJ1-4, the CDR3 gives the full variable domain: EADIYQTPRYLVIGTGKKITLECSQTMGHDKMYWYQQDPGMELHLIHYSYGVNSTEKGDLSSESTVSRIRTEHFPLTLESARPSHTSQYLCASSDPGPGEKLFFGSGTQLSVL.

V is TRBV21-1 and J is TRBJ1-2. TRBV21-1 is given as a pseudogene. This CDR3 is 15 amino acids long. The CDR3 DNA sequence: TGTGCCAGCAGCGGATCGTCCGGGGTCGGTCGCGGCTACACCTTC. Amino acids: CASSGSSGVGRGYTF.

This rearrangement joins TRBV10-3 to TRBJ1-1; 7 bases are shared with TRBD1. V lost 3 bases to trimming and J lost 1 base; unmatched junction nucleotides: 11. Germline CDR1 ENHRY, CDR2 SYGVKD. CDR3 size: 17 residues. CDR3 in DNA: TGTGCCATCAGTGAACGACCGGGACAGAGGACGAACACTGAAGCTTTCTTT. Translating it yields CAISERPGQRTNTEAFF.

The V call is TRBV7-2, the J call TRBJ2-3, with D perhaps TRBD2 (6 bases). The CDR3 has 16 amino acids. The V and J ends lost 1 base and 3 bases respectively, with 14 bases between them. The germline V gene has CDR1 SGHTA and CDR2 FQGNSA. The CDR3 coding sequence is TGTGCCAGCAGCTTAGGATCCCCAGGGACTACAGATACGCAGTATTTT. Its translation is CASSLGSPGTTDTQYF.

V gene TRBV12-5 combines with J gene TRBJ2-1; TRBD2 might be the D (7 bases). Looked up from germline, CDR1 is LGHNT and CDR2 is FRNRAP. The CDR3 has 17 amino acids. Trimming removed 0 bases from V and 0 bases from J, with 12 bases in between. CDR3 nucleotides: TGTGCTAGTGGTTTGGTATGGGGGGGGCACTCCTACAATGAGCAGTTCTTC. It yields the protein CASGLVWGGHSYNEQFF.

V and J are TRBV6-2 or TRBV6-3 and TRBJ1-3; TRBD1 agrees at 7 bases. The CDR3 spans 17 residues. The germline gives CDR1 MNHEY, CDR2 SVGEGT. V shed 5 bases and J 1 base; nucleotides not matched to a gene: 11. This chain's CDR3 is CASSNRRTGQSGNTIYF. CDR3 nucleotide sequence: TGTGCCAGCAGTAACCGGAGGACAGGCCAGTCTGGAAACACCATATATTTT.

This rearrangement joins TRBV5-4 to TRBJ2-7, with 7 positions matching TRBD2. Germline lookup yields CDR1 SGHNT and CDR2 YYREEE (reference sequence). J lost 4 bases, V lost 4 bases, and 17 bases had no gene match. The CDR3 totals 17 residues. The chain's CDR3 is CASSAAGRGSLGYEQYF. CDR3 bases: TGTGCCAGCAGCGCGGCAGGGCGCGGGAGTCTAGGGTACGAGCAGTACTTC.

This chain joins TRBV11-3 and TRBJ2-5; 12 nucleotides align to TRBD1. Germline V CDR1 and CDR2: SGHNT, YENEEA. This CDR3 spans 18 amino acids. The V segment lost 2 bases and the J segment 5 bases; nucleotides outside the gene matches: 12. The CDR3 here is CASSLQGSGTGGRETQYF. The CDR3, as DNA: TGTGCCAGCAGCTTACAAGGGTCCGGGACAGGGGGCCGGGAGACCCAGTACTTC.

The sample holds a few counts of this clone. The chain is built from TRBV6-5 and TRBJ1-5, with a weak D call TRBD1 (5 bases). Germline-derived CDR1 and CDR2 are MNHEY and SVGAGI. The CDR3 has 15 amino acids. V was trimmed by 7 bases and J by 0 bases, leaving 13 bases between them. CDR3 nucleotides: TGTGCCAGCACCACGACAGCTTATAGCAATCAGCCCCAGCATTTT. Translation gives CASTTTAYSNQPQHF.

This clone came up once. The chain carries TRBV11-3 and TRBJ1-1; TRBD1 agrees at 8 bases. The CDR3 totals 14 residues. With V trimmed by 4 bases and J by 5 bases, 6 bases remained unmatched. CDR1 and CDR2 (germline): SGHNT, YENEEA. The CDR3 bases are TGTGCCAGCAGCTCGTCAGGGGGCATTACTGAAGCTTTCTTT. As protein: CASSSSGGITEAFF.

The chain combines TRBV5-6 with TRBJ1-4; D is possibly TRBD1 (5 bases). The germline CDR1 and CDR2 sequences are SGHDT and YYEEEE. Deletions cut 4 bases from V and 1 base from J, with 8 bases between. CDR3 size: 14 residues. CDR3 sequence reads: CASSQGGTNEKLFF. The CDR3 nucleotides read TGTGCCAGCAGCCAGGGAGGAACTAATGAAAAACTGTTTTTT.

The CDR3 protein is CASSEVTGGTDMYTEAFF. The CDR3 region has the DNA TGTGCCAGCAGTGAAGTGACAGGGGGAACAGATATGTACACTGAAGCTTTCTTT. This chain uses TRBV6-1 with TRBJ1-1; 9 bases line up with TRBD1. Looked up from germline, CDR1 is MNHNS and CDR2 is SASEGT. This CDR3 is 18 amino acids long. J lost 3 bases, V lost 1 base, and 12 bases had no gene match.

V and J are TRBV5-6 and TRBJ1-5; D is perhaps TRBD1 (6 bases). This CDR3 is built from 12 residues. CDR1 is SGHDT, CDR2 YYEEEE, per germline. Trimming cost V 5 bases and J 7 bases, with 10 bases left between them. CDR3 region: CASSYREQPQHF. CDR3 bases: TGTGCCAGCAGTTACAGGGAACAGCCCCAGCATTTT.

The V gene is TRBV19, the J gene TRBJ2-7; 9 positions match TRBD2. V trimming: 5 bases; J trimming: 2 bases; junction bases outside the gene matches: 4. Germline V gene lookup returns CDR1 LNHDA and CDR2 SQIVND (reference sequence). CDR3 length: 14 residues. CDR3 nucleotide sequence: TGTGCCAGTAGTCGGCTAGCGGGGCCCTACGAGCAGTACTTC. It encodes CASSRLAGPYEQYF.

This chain's CDR3 is CASSQDKDTGGETQYF. The CDR3 DNA follows: TGCGCCAGCAGCCAAGATAAGGACACGGGGGGCGAGACCCAGTACTTC. The chain has TRBV4-1 and TRBJ2-5; maybe TRBD2 (7 bases). CDR3 length: 16 residues. Germline V gives CDR1 MGHRA, CDR2 YSYEKL. Trimming took 0 bases from V and 5 from J, leaving 16 bases between them.

This chain connects TRBV9 to TRBJ2-1; weak D call: TRBD2 (7 bases). The germline CDR1 and CDR2 sequences are SGDLS and YYNGEE. V was pared by 0 bases and J by 7 bases, with 17 bases between. This CDR3 contains 16 residues. The chain's CDR3 is CASSVVSGGDLNEQFF. The CDR3 region has the DNA TGTGCCAGCAGCGTAGTGTCGGGGGGCGATTTAAATGAGCAGTTCTTC.

This clone was counted between two and nine times. The sample contains more than one DNA sequence encoding this CDR3. The V and J genes are TRBV27 and TRBJ2-1; 9 bases line up with TRBD2. The CDR3 contains 15 residues. Germline assignment: CDR1 MNHEY and CDR2 SMNVEV (reference sequence). With 3 bases clipped from V and 0 bases from J, the junction kept 0 bases outside the gene matches. The CDR3 bases are TGTGCCAGCAGTTTGCGGGAGGGCTCCTACAATGAGCAGTTCTTC. Encoded protein: CASSLREGSYNEQFF.

This sequence joins TRBV19 and TRBJ2-1; weak D call: TRBD2 (6 bases). V was clipped by 5 bases and J by 0 bases, with 14 bases between them. Germline V gene lookup returns CDR1 LNHDA and CDR2 SQIVND (reference sequence). This CDR3 contains 16 residues. The CDR3 sequence: CASSSSRLGSYNEQFF. Written as DNA, the CDR3 is TGTGCCAGTAGTTCCAGCAGACTAGGCTCCTACAATGAGCAGTTCTTC.